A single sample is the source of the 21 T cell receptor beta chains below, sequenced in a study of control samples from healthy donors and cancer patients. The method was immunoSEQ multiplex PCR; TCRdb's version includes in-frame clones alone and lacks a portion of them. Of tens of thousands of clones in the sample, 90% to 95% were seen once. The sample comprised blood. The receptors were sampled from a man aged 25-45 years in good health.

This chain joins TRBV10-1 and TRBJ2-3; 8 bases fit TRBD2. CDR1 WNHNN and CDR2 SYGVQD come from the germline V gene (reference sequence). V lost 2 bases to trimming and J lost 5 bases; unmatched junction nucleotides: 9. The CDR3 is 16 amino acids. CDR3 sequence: CASSEPGAGAGDTQYF. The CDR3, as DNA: TGCGCCAGCAGTGAGCCTGGAGCGGGAGCGGGAGATACGCAGTATTTT.

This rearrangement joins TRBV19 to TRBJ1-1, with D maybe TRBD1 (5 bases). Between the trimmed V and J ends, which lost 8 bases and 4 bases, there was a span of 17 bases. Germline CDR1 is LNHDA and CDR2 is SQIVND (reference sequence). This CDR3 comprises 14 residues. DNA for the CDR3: TGTGCCAGTCAAACGGGACGGATCGGCACTGAAGCTTTCTTT. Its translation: CASQTGRIGTEAFF.

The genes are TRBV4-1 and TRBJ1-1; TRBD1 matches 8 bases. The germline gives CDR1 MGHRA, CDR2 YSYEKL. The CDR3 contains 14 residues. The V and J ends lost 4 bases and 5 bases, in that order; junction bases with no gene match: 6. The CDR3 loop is CASSPRQGLTEAFF. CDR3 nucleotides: TGCGCCAGCAGCCCTAGACAGGGGCTTACTGAAGCTTTCTTT.

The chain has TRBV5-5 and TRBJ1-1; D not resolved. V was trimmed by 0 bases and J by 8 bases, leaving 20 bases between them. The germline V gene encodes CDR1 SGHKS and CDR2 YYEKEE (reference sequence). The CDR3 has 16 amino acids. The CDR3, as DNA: TGTGCCAGCAGCTTGGTTATTCCAGGCCCGTTTACCGAAGCTTTCTTT. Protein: CASSLVIPGPFTEAFF. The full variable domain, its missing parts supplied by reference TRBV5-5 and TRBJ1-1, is DAGVTQSPTHLIKTRGQQVTLRCSPISGHKSVSWYQQVLGQGPQFIFQYYEKEERGRGNFPDRFSARQFPNYSSELNVNALLLGDSALYLCASSLVIPGPFTEAFFGQGTRLTVV.

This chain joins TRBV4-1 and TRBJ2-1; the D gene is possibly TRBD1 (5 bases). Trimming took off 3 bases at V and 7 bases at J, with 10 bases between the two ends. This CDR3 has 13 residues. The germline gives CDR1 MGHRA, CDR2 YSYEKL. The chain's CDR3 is CASSQDKENEQFF. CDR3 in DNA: TGCGCCAGCAGCCAGGACAAGGAGAATGAGCAGTTCTTC.

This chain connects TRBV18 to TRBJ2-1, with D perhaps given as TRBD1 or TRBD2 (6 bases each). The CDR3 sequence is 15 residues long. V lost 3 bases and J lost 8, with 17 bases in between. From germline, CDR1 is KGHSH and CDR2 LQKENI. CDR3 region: CASSPTVGGGHEQFF. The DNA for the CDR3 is TGTGCCAGCTCACCGACAGTAGGGGGAGGACATGAGCAGTTCTTC.

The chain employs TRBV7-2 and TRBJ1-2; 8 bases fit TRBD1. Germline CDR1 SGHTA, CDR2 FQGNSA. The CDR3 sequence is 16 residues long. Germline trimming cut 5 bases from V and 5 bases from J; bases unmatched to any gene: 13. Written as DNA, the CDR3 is TGTGCCAGCAGCGCGACAAACAGGGGGTTGGGGTATGGCTACACCTTC. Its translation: CASSATNRGLGYGYTF.

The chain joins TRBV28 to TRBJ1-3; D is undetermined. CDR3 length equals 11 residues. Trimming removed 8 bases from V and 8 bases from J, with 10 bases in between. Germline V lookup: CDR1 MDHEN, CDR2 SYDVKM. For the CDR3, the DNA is TGTGCCAGCCTTACGAGGGACACCATATATTTT. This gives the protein CASLTRDTIYF.

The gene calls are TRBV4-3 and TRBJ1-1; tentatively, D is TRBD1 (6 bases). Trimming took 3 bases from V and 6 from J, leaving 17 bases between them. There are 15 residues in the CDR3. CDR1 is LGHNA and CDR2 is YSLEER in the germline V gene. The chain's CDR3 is CASSHDTGSGAEAFF. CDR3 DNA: TGCGCCAGCAGCCATGACACAGGGTCAGGGGCTGAAGCTTTCTTT.

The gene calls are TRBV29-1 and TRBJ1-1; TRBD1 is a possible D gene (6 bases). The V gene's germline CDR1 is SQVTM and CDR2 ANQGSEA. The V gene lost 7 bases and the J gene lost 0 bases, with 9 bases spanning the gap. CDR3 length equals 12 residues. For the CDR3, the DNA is TGCAGCGCCGGACAGCTGAACACTGAAGCTTTCTTT. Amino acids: CSAGQLNTEAFF.

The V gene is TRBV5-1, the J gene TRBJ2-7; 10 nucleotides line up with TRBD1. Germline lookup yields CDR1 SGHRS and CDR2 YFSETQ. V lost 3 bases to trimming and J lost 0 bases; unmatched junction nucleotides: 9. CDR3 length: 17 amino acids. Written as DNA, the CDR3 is TGCGCCAGCAGCTCGAAAAGGGGACAGGGGCCCTCCTACGAGCAGTACTTC. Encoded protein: CASSSKRGQGPSYEQYF.

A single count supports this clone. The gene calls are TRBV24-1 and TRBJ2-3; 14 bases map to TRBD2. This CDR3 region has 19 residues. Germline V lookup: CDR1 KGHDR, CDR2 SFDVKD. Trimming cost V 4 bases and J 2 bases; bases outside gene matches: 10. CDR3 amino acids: CATSDTPGTSGGVTDTQYF. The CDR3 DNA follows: TGTGCCACCAGTGACACACCCGGGACTAGCGGGGGAGTCACAGATACGCAGTATTTT.

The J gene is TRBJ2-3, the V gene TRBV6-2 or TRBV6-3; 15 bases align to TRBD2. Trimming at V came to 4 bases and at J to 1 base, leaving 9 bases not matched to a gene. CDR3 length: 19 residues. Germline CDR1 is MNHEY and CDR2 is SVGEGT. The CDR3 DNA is TGTGCCAGCAGTTGGATGGGACTAGCGGGAGGCTACGGCACAGATACGCAGTATTTT. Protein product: CASSWMGLAGGYGTDTQYF.

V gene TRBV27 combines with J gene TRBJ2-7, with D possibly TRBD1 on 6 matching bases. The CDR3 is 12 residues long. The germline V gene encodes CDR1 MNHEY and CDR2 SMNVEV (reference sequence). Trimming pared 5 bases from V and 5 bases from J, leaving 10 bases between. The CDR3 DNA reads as TGTGCCAGCAGTCAAACAGGGAACGAGCAGTACTTC. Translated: CASSQTGNEQYF.

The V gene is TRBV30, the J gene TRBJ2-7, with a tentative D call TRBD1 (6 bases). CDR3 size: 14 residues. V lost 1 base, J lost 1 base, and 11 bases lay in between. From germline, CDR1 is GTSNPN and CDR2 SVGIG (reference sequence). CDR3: CAWSGGTHSYEQYF. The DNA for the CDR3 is TGTGCCTGGAGTGGGGGGACACATTCCTACGAGCAGTACTTC.

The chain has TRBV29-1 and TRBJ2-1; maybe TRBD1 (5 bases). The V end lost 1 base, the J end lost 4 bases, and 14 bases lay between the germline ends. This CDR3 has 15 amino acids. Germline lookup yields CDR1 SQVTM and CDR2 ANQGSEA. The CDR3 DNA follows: TGCAGCGTTGAAGCCTCGGACACCACATACAATGAGCAGTTCTTC. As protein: CSVEASDTTYNEQFF.

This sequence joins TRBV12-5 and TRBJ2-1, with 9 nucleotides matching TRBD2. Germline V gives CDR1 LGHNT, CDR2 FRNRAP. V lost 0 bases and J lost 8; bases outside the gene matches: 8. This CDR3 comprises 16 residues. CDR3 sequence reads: CASGLVVSGSFYEQFF. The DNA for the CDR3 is TGTGCTAGTGGTTTGGTTGTTAGCGGGAGTTTCTATGAGCAGTTCTTC.

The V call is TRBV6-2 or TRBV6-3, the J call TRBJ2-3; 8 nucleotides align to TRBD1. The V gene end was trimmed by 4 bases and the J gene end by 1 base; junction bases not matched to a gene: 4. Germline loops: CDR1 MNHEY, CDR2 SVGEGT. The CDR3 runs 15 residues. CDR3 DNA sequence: TGTGCCAGCAGTTTTCAGGGGGCTGGCACAGATACGCAGTATTTT. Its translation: CASSFQGAGTDTQYF.

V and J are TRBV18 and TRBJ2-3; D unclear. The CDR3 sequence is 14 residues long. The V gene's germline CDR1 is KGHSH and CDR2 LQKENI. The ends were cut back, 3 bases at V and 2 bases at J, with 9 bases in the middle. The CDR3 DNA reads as TGTGCCAGCTCACCCCGAGTGGCCACAGATACGCAGTATTTT. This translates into CASSPRVATDTQYF. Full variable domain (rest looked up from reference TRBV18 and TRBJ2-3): NAGVMQNPRHLVRRRGQEARLRCSPMKGHSHVYWYRQLPEEGLKFMVYLQKENIIDESGMPKERFSAEFPKEGPSILRIQQVVRGDSAAYFCASSPRVATDTQYFGPGTRLTVL.

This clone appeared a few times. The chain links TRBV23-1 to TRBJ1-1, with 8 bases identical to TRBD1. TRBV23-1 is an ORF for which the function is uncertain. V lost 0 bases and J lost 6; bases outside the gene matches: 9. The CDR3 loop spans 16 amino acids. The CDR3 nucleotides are TGCGCCAGCAGTCAATCGAATCGGGACAGGTCTGCTGAAGCTTTCTTT. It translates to CASSQSNRDRSAEAFF.

The CDR3, as DNA: TGTGCCAGCAGTCCTAGGTCAGGGTTCTCTGGAAACACCATATATTTT. Amino acids: CASSPRSGFSGNTIYF. The rearrangement uses TRBV3-1 (or the pseudogene TRBV3-2) and TRBJ1-3, with a possible D match to TRBD1 (5 bases). Germline CDR1 and CDR2: LGHDT and YNNKEL (reference sequence). V was trimmed by 6 bases and J by 0 bases, leaving 15 bases between them. The CDR3 loop spans 16 amino acids.